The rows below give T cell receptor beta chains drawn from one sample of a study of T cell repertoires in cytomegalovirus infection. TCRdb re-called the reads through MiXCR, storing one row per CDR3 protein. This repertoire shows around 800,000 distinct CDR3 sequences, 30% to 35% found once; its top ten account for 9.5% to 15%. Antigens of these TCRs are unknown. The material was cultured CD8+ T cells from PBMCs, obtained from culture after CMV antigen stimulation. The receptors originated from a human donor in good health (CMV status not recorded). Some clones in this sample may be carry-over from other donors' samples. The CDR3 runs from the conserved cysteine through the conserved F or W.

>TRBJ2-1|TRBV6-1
CVSKRGESSYNEQFF
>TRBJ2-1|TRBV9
CVSSVGGSSYNEQFF
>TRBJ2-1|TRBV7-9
CASSSRAAATYNEQFF
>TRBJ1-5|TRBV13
CASSPRGRNQPQHF
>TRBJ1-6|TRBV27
CASSPGLRSPLHF
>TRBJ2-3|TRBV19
CASSIVAVSSTDTQYF
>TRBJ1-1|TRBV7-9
CASSGGQNRDRAMNTEAFF
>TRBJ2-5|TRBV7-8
CASDRGGQETQYF
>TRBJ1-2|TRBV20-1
CSANLIGAGYGYTF
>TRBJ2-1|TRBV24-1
CATCCGQGFNEQFF
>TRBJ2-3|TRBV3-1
CASSQERPGYFTDTQYF
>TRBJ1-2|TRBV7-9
CASSPGGLVGYTF
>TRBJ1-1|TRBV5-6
CASSLVGAGDTEAFF
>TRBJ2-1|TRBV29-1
CSVVSWGVQDNEQFF
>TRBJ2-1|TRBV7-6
CASSSTLLAGGYNEQFF
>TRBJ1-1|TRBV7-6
CASSLGGPGEAFF
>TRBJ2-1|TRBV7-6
CASSRLAGSYNEQFF
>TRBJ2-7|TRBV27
CASSSHRDYEQYF
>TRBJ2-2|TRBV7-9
CASSLQISGGNTGELFF
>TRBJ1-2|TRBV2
CAFLLDGYTF
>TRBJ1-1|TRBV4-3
CASSSSQGHTEAFF
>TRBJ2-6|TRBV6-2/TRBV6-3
CASSYNWQGSSGANVLTF
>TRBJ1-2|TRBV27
CASSFHGNYGYTF
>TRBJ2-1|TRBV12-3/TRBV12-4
CASSLGWGGRNEQFF
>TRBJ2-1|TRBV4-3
CASSQMGARNEQFF
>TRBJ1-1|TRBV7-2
CASSLETDEAFF
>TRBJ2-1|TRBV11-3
CASSLSTGGLYDNEQFF
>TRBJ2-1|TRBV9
CASSALSQYNEQFF
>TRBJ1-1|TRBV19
CASSMAPVNTEAFF
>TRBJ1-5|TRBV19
CASSRRADQPQHF
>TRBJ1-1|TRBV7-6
CASSLDRGLLNTEAFF
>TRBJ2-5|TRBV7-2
CASTLGGPEETQYF
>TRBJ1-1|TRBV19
CASSIFGQGAEDTEAFF
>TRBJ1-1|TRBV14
CASSQERYNTEAFF
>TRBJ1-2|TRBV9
CASSTRTEGYTF
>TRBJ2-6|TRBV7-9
CASSGRDRDLPGANVLTF
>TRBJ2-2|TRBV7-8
CASSPSGLRAGELFF
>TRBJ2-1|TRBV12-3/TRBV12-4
CASSSLGLAGGYNEQFF
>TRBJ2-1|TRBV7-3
CASSMGQGSYNEQFF
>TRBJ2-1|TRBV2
CASSGVALGENEQFF
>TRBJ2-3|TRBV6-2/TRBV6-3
CASSLEVTGAAAQYF
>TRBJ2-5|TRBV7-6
CASSSLRTGLGEDQETQYF
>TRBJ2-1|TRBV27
CASSLGLYNEQFF
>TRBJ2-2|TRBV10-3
CAIRRYTGELFF
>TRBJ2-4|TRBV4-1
CASSLGGIQYF
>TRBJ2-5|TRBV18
CASSPPGEQTQYF
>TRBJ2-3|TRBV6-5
CVSSRHRTDTQYF
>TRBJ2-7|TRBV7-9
CASSLAAHPYEQYF
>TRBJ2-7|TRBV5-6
CASSWAGYGGTHEQYF
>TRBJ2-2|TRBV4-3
CASSQDGVGARELFF
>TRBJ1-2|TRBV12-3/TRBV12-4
CASSPTSYAYTF
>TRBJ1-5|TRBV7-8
CASSHTWDVDNQPQHF
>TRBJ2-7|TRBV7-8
CASSLVKRQGATLSYEQYF
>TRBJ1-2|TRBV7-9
CASSPPGTGDWGYTF
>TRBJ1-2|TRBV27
CASSPLSIPKDYGYTF
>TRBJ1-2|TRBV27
CASSLGQGNGYTF
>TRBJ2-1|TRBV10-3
CAISDTDVEQFF
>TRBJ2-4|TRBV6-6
CASSITGGGAKNIQYF
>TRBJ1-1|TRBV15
CATSGDRDSEAFF